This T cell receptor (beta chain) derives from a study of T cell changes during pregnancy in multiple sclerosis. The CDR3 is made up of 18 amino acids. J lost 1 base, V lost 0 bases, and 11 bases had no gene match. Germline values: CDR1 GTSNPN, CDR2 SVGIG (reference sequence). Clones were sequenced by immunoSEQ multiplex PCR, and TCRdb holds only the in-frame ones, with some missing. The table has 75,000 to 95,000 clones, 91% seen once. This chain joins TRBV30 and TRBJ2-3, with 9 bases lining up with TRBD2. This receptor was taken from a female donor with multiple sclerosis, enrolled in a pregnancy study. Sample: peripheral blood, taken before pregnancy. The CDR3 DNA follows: TGTGCCTGGAGTGTAGGTTTGAGACGACTAGCGGGCACAGATACGCAGTATTTT. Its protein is CAWSVGLRRLAGTDTQYF.